The sample holds many counts of the clone carrying this T cell receptor (beta chain). Antigen: not known. Each ophthalmopathy patient scored at least 3 on the Clinical Activity Score and at least 4 on NOSPECS grade, with duration under 3 months. Not enrolled were patients with uncontrolled infection, other autoimmune disease, pregnancy or lactation. Regions amplified from RNA transcripts were the TCR beta CDR3 regions. Initially, a first-round RT-PCR of the TCR CDR3 employed the HTBI primer set. From the multiplex PCR reads, TCRdb called clonotypes with MiXCR, one entry per CDR3 protein. The sample lists hundreds of thousands of distinct CDR3 sequences; approximately 14% were seen once. CDR1 is MNHNS and CDR2 is SASEGT in the germline V gene. Trimming removed 2 bases from V and 1 base from J, with 8 bases in between. The CDR3 length is 14 residues. This sample is part of a study of T cells in Graves' hyperthyroidism and ophthalmopathy. Whole-study findings and limits: In blood, most of the thyroid clonotypes expanded above 0.001 were also present. In validation, the model predicted ophthalmopathy. These predictions came a median 6.5 months before onset.

The specimen sequenced was blood. The gene calls are TRBV6-1 and TRBJ1-1; no firm D call. This clonotype was sampled from a woman in her forties with Graves' ophthalmopathy. As DNA, the CDR3 is TGTGCCAGCAGTGAACCCCATGGGAACACTGAAGCTTTCTTT. It specifies CASSEPHGNTEAFF.